This T cell receptor (beta chain) was recovered during a study of regulatory T cells in long-lasting Graves disease. Time point noted: newly diagnosed GD, antithyroid drugs for less than 3 months. From RNA extracted from PBMCs, the TCR library was made. Comment on this clonotype: A much bigger clone sits one base away, suggesting this may be a read error. The conserved closing phenylalanine or tryptophan is absent in this CDR3, likely reflecting a read error.

Germline V gene data show CDR1 as MDHEN and CDR2 as SYDVKM. This CDR3 comprises 16 residues. Trimming shortened V by 4 bases and J by 4 bases, and 14 bases separated the two germline ends. TCR beta libraries were built with iRepertoire HTBI primers and Arm-PCR of CDR3 regions. In TCRdb, the multiplex PCR reads were re-called with MiXCR into one record per CDR3 protein. The sample carries 620,000 or so distinct CDR3 sequences, around 17% recorded once. These data also featured in a second study, about T cells in Graves' hyperthyroidism and ophthalmopathy. This second study says: The model anticipated ophthalmopathy a median 6.5 months pre-onset.

This sample comprised peripheral blood mononuclear cells (PBMCs), obtained at new diagnosis, from a patient treated with antithyroid drugs. This chain connects TRBV28 to TRBJ2-6; D uncertain. The receptor was derived from a woman under 40 with Graves disease. The CDR3 sequence is CASSSRTTAGANVLTL. In DNA form, the CDR3 reads TGTGCCAGCAGTTCCCGGACGACCGCCGGGGCCAACGTCCTGACTCTC.